Reported below is one T cell receptor (beta chain). Version v3.0 of the immunoSEQ assay was performed at survey level. The protocol was immunoSEQ multiplex PCR, while the TCRdb copy is restricted to in-frame clones and leaves out a portion. The sample carries tens of thousands of clones, about 80% recorded once. The data derive from a study of long-term antiretroviral therapy in people with HIV. Study-wide background: Samples collected earliest predate the 2015 immediate-ART recommendation by about a decade.

The sequenced sample was unsorted PBMCs, obtained 0.6 years after starting antiretroviral therapy. This receptor was taken from a man between 18 and 35 years old with HIV.

Here the CDR3 DNA reads TGTGCCAGCGACAGGTATCCTAACTATGGCTACACCTTC. This translates into CASDRYPNYGYTF. The V call is TRBV28, the J call TRBJ1-2; D may be TRBD1 (6 bases). The V and J ends lost 8 bases and 0 bases respectively, with 10 bases between them. Germline lookup yields CDR1 MDHEN and CDR2 SYDVKM. CDR3 length: 13 amino acids.